One and the same sample provided the 23 T cell receptor beta chains below, sequenced in a study of shared clonotypes between healthy human individuals. Profiled with immunoSEQ multiplex PCR; TCRdb holds only in-frame clones, not every one. The top ten hold 0.06% of the sample, which has approximately 500,000 clones, almost 97% seen once. Source material: naive CD4+ T cells sorted from blood. Subset reported: CD45RA+ positively selected. The origin of the receptors is a woman in her twenties or thirties in good health.

The chain is built from TRBV5-1 and TRBJ2-3, with 10 bases fitting TRBD1. J lost 1 base, V lost 4 bases, and 3 bases had no gene match. This CDR3 region has 15 residues. Germline V gene lookup returns CDR1 SGHRS and CDR2 YFSETQ. The CDR3 nucleotides are TGCGCCAGCAGCCCGACAGGGGGCCGCACAGATACGCAGTATTTT. Its protein is CASSPTGGRTDTQYF.

This chain's CDR3 is CASSLGAGGTDTQYF. CDR3 in DNA: TGTGCCAGCAGCTTGGGCGCTGGTGGCACAGATACGCAGTATTTT. This sequence joins TRBV5-6 and TRBJ2-3; no clear D gene. The germline gives CDR1 SGHDT, CDR2 YYEEEE. V was trimmed by 0 bases and J by 1 base, leaving 9 bases between them. CDR3 length: 15 residues.

This chain joins TRBV6-4 and TRBJ2-2; tentatively, D is TRBD2 (6 bases). Germline lookup yields CDR1 MRHNA and CDR2 SNTAGT. V shed 0 bases and J shed 5 bases, with 10 bases lying between them. The CDR3 consists of 15 residues. The CDR3 sequence: CASSDSRDPTGELFF. In DNA form, the CDR3 reads TGTGCCAGCAGTGACTCGCGGGATCCTACCGGGGAGCTGTTTTTT.

The chain recombines TRBV2 with TRBJ2-7; 7 positions agree with TRBD1. The V segment lost 6 bases and the J segment 2 bases; nucleotides outside the gene matches: 4. CDR1 and CDR2 (germline): SNHLY, FYNNEI. The CDR3 contains 13 residues. The CDR3 sequence is CASRPGQTYEQYF. The CDR3 bases are TGTGCCAGCAGACCGGGACAGACCTACGAGCAGTACTTC.

J is TRBJ2-7 and V is TRBV5-1; TRBD1 aligns across 11 bases. Germline CDR1 is SGHRS and CDR2 is YFSETQ. The CDR3 is 14 residues long. The trim removed 4 bases at V and 3 bases at J, leaving 3 bases unmatched. The chain's CDR3 is CASSVGTGGYEQYF. CDR3 coding DNA: TGCGCCAGCAGCGTCGGGACAGGGGGCTACGAGCAGTACTTC.

The chain couples TRBV27 to TRBJ2-7; the match to TRBD1 covers 9 bases. Per germline, CDR1 MNHEY and CDR2 SMNVEV (reference sequence). V gave up 11 bases and J gave up 2 bases; unmatched junction bases: 7. The CDR3 covers 13 residues. CDR3 loop: CALRDRVTYEQYF. The CDR3 region has the DNA TGTGCCCTCCGGGACAGGGTAACCTACGAGCAGTACTTC.

The chain recombines TRBV7-2 with TRBJ2-5, with D tentatively TRBD2 (6 bases). V was clipped by 7 bases and J by 2 bases, with 14 bases between them. Germline V CDR1 and CDR2: SGHTA, FQGNSA. The CDR3 is 14 residues long. CDR3 sequence: CASKSQGLQETQYF. The CDR3 nucleotides read TGTGCCAGCAAATCTCAGGGACTTCAAGAGACCCAGTACTTC.

J is TRBJ2-7 and V is TRBV10-1; 13 nucleotides match TRBD2. After removal of 4 bases from V and 1 base from J, the junction contained 1 base not matched to a gene. The germline V gene encodes CDR1 WNHNN and CDR2 SYGVQD (reference sequence). The CDR3 spans 15 residues. CDR3 nucleotides: TGCGCCAGCAGTGCGGGACTAGCGGGATCCTACGAGCAGTACTTC. Translating gives CASSAGLAGSYEQYF.

V gene TRBV25-1 combines with J gene TRBJ1-1, with D possibly TRBD1 on 5 matching bases. The CDR3 contains 13 residues. Trimming cost V 6 bases and J 1 base, with 9 bases left between them. Germline V CDR1 and CDR2: MGHDK, SYGVNS. This chain's CDR3 is CASSWGRNTEAFF. As DNA, the CDR3 is TGTGCCAGCAGCTGGGGGAGGAACACTGAAGCTTTCTTT.

V gene TRBV7-9 combines with J gene TRBJ1-2; D is perhaps TRBD1 (5 bases). The CDR3 is 13 amino acids. Germline values: CDR1 SEHNR, CDR2 FQNEAQ (reference sequence). V dropped 1 base and J dropped 7 bases, with 10 bases sitting between them. CDR3 residues: CASSLERGAGYTF. The DNA of the CDR3 is TGTGCCAGCAGCTTAGAAAGGGGAGCTGGCTACACCTTC. The full variable domain, rest sourced from reference TRBV7-9 and TRBJ1-2, is DTGVSQNPRHKITKRGQNVTFRCDPISEHNRLYWYRQTLGQGPEFLTYFQNEAQLEKSRLLSDRFSAERPKGSFSTLEIQRTEQGDSAMYLCASSLERGAGYTFGSGTRLTVV.

Here the CDR3 reads CASSPRQVEGYEQYF. CDR3 sequence (DNA): TGTGCCAGCAGCCCAAGGCAGGTTGAGGGCTACGAGCAGTACTTC. This chain uses TRBV7-9 with TRBJ2-5, with D possibly being TRBD2 (5 bases). The DNA end is more similar to TRBJ2-7, so the J call may be wrong. Germline CDR1 is SEHNR and CDR2 is FQNEAQ (reference sequence). This CDR3 region has 15 residues.

The V gene is TRBV27, the J gene TRBJ2-1, with TRBD1 as a possible D gene (5 bases). The V end was cut by 6 bases, the J end by 4 bases, with 7 bases between. The CDR3 length is 12 residues. From germline, CDR1 is MNHEY and CDR2 SMNVEV (reference sequence). The CDR3 reads CASRYRYNEQFF. DNA of the CDR3: TGTGCCAGCAGGTACAGGTACAATGAGCAGTTCTTC.

The chain combines TRBV27 with TRBJ2-7, with D uncertain. V lost 8 bases, J lost 1 base, and 18 bases lay in between. Per germline, CDR1 MNHEY and CDR2 SMNVEV (reference sequence). This CDR3 spans 15 amino acids. In nucleotides, the CDR3 is TGTGCCAGCGCCAACCCCCGGGCAGAGTCCTACGAGCAGTACTTC. The encoded protein is CASANPRAESYEQYF.

The CDR3 coding sequence is TGTGCCAGCAGCTGGGCTCTAGGCAGGGCGCGGGTGGATACGCAGTATTTT. Translating gives CASSWALGRARVDTQYF. This rearrangement joins TRBV7-2 to TRBJ2-3; possibly TRBD1 or TRBD2 for D (5 bases each). Germline V CDR1 and CDR2: SGHTA, FQGNSA. The V end lost 4 bases, the J end lost 6 bases, and 23 bases lay between the germline ends. The CDR3 consists of 17 residues. The full variable domain, with the rest looked up from reference TRBV7-2 and TRBJ2-3, is GAGVSQSPSNKVTEKGKDVELRCDPISGHTALYWYRQSLGQGLEFLIYFQGNSAPDKSGLPSDRFSAERTGGSVSTLTIQRTQQEDSAVYLCASSWALGRARVDTQYFGPGTRLTVL.

This chain connects TRBV15 to TRBJ2-5; possibly TRBD1 or TRBD2 for D (5 bases each). The J call may be wrong; the DNA end is better matched by TRBJ2-7. Germline CDR1 is LNHNV and CDR2 is YYDKDF (reference sequence). The CDR3 is 15 amino acids. CDR3 protein: CATSRDHGASDEQYF. As DNA, the CDR3 is TGTGCCACCAGCAGAGATCACGGGGCTTCGGACGAGCAGTACTTC.

The chain has TRBV7-6 and TRBJ2-1; 8 bases agree with TRBD1. CDR3 length: 18 residues. CDR1 and CDR2 (germline): SGHVS, FNYEAQ. V was pared by 5 bases and J by 2 bases, with 14 bases of the junction left unmatched. CDR3 residues: CASSRKTGATITYNEQFF. The CDR3 nucleotides are TGTGCCAGCAGCCGAAAGACAGGGGCCACGATTACCTACAATGAGCAGTTCTTC.

V gene TRBV5-1 combines with J gene TRBJ2-7, with 7 bases fitting TRBD2. This CDR3 spans 14 amino acids. The germline CDR1 and CDR2 sequences are SGHRS and YFSETQ. The junction had 3 bases not matched to a gene; V was cut back by 0 bases and J by 3 bases. CDR3 sequence (DNA): TGCGCCAGCAGCTTGGGGGAGGGGTTCTACGAGCAGTACTTC. This translates into CASSLGEGFYEQYF.

CDR3 region: CASSLGARGAQYF. CDR3 DNA: TGCGCCAGCAGCTTGGGCGCCCGGGGGGCCCAGTACTTC. V gene TRBV5-1 combines with J gene TRBJ2-5, with TRBD2 matching 7 bases. This CDR3 contains 13 residues. V dropped 0 bases and J dropped 9; count of bases not matched to a gene: 5. Per the germline V gene, CDR1 is SGHRS and CDR2 is YFSETQ.

The chain recombines TRBV28 with TRBJ2-3, with a possible D match to TRBD2 (6 bases). V was cut by 5 bases and J by 2 bases, with 11 bases left in between. Looked up from germline, CDR1 is MDHEN and CDR2 is SYDVKM. CDR3 size: 14 residues. The CDR3 protein is CASSGAGLTDTQYF. The CDR3 nucleotides are TGTGCCAGCAGTGGAGCGGGCCTCACAGATACGCAGTATTTT.

V gene TRBV6-6 combines with J gene TRBJ1-3, with D tentatively TRBD1 (6 bases). The CDR3 loop spans 15 amino acids. Germline loops: CDR1 MNHNY, CDR2 SVGAGI (reference sequence). Trimming cost V 0 bases and J 8 bases, with 14 bases left between them. As DNA, the CDR3 is TGTGCCAGCAGTTACTCCCCAGAAGGGGGAGACACCATATATTTT. Encoded protein: CASSYSPEGGDTIYF.

The chain employs TRBV28 and TRBJ1-5, with D possibly TRBD1 on 6 matching bases. The V end was cut by 6 bases, the J end by 0 bases, with 24 bases between. Looked up from germline, CDR1 is MDHEN and CDR2 is SYDVKM. This CDR3 region has 19 residues. The CDR3 DNA reads TGTGCCAGCAGCATAGGGGGGGGCTGGGTACCTTATAGCAATCAGCCCCAGCATTTT. It yields the protein CASSIGGGWVPYSNQPQHF.

CDR3 sequence: CASSHSRGTVDNEQFF. The CDR3, as DNA: TGCGCCAGCAGCCATTCAAGGGGGACAGTAGACAATGAGCAGTTCTTC. The chain recombines TRBV4-1 with TRBJ2-1; 7 positions match TRBD1. There are 16 residues in the CDR3. The germline CDR1 and CDR2 sequences are MGHRA and YSYEKL. With V trimmed by 3 bases and J by 5 bases, 10 bases remained unmatched.

This chain uses TRBV6-6 with TRBJ1-1; D is uncertain. From germline, CDR1 is MNHNY and CDR2 SVGAGI (reference sequence). V was clipped by 7 bases and J by 5 bases, with 14 bases between them. This CDR3 comprises 13 residues. The CDR3 region has the DNA TGTGCCAGCATGAGTACACCCCGAACTGAAGCTTTCTTT. This gives the protein CASMSTPRTEAFF.